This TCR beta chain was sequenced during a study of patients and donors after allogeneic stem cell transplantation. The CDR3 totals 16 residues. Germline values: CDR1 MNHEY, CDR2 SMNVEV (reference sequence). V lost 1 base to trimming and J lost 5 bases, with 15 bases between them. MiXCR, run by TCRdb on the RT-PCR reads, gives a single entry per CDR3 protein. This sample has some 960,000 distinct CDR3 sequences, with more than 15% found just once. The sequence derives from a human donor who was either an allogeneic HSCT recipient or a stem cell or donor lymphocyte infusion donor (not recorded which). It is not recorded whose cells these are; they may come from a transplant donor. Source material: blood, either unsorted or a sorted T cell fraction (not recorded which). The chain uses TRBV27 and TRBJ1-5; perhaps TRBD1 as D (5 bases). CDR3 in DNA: TGTGCCAGCAGTTTATTGGCAGGGAGGAGGGATCAGCCCCAGCATTTT. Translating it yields CASSLLAGRRDQPQHF.